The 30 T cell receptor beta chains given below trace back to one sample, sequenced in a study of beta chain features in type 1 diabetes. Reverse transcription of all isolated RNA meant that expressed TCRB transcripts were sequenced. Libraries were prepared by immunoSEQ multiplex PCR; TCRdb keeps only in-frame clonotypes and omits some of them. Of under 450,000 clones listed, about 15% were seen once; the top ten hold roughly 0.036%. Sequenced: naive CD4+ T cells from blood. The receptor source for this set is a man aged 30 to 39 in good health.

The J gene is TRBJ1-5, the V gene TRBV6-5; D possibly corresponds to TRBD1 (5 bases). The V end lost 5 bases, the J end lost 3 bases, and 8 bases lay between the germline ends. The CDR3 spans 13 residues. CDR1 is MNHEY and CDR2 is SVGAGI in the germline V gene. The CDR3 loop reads CASSRDHNQPQHF. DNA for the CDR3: TGTGCCAGCAGTCGGGACCACAATCAGCCCCAGCATTTT.

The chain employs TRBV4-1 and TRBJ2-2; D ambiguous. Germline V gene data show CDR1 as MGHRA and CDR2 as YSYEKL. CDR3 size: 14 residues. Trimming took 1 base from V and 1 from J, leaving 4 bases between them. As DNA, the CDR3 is TGCGCCAGCAGCCAAGGTCTGAACACCGGGGAGCTGTTTTTT. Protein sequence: CASSQGLNTGELFF.

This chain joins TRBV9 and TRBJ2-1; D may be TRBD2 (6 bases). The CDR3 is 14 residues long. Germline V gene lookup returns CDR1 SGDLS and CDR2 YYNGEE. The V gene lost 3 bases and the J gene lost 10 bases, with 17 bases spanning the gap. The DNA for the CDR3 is TGTGCCAGCAGCGCGGGACTCGGGGGTTGGGAGCAGTTCTTC. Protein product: CASSAGLGGWEQFF.

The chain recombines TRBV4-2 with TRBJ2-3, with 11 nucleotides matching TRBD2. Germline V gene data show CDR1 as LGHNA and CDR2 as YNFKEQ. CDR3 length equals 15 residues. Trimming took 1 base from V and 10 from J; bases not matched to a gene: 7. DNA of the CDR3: TGTGCCAGCAGCCAAGCGACTAGCGGGAAGGTGGCGCAGTATTTT. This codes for CASSQATSGKVAQYF.

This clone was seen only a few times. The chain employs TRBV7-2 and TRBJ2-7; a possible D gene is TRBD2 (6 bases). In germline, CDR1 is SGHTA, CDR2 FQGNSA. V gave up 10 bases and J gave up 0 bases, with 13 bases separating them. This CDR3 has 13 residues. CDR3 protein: CATSAGPSYEQYF. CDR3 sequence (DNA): TGTGCCACCTCAGCGGGCCCCTCCTACGAGCAGTACTTC.

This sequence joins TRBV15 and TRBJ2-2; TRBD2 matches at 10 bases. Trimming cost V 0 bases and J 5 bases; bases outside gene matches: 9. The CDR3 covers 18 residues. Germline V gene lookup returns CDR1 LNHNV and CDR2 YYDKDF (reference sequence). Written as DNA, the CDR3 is TGTGCCACCAGCAGAGATCTTAGGAAACTAGCGGGAACCGGGGAGCTGTTTTTT. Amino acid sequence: CATSRDLRKLAGTGELFF. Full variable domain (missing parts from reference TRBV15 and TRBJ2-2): DAMVIQNPRYQVTQFGKPVTLSCSQTLNHNVMYWYQQKSSQAPKLLFHYYDKDFNNEADTPDNFQSRRPNTSFCFLDIRSPGLGDTAMYLCATSRDLRKLAGTGELFFGEGSRLTVL.

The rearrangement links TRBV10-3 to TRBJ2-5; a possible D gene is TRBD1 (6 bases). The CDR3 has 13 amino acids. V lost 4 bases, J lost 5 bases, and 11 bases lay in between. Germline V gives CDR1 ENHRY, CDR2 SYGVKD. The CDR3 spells CAISGNREETQYF. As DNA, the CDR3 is TGTGCCATCAGTGGAAACAGGGAGGAGACCCAGTACTTC.

The CDR3 DNA is TGTGCCAGCAGTGAAGGGGCTGGGGCCAACGTCCTGACTTTC. As protein: CASSEGAGANVLTF. The chain links TRBV6-4 to TRBJ2-6; possible D gene TRBD1, 5 bases. The germline CDR1 and CDR2 sequences are MRHNA and SNTAGT. Trimming took off 3 bases at V and 2 bases at J, with 5 bases between the two ends. This CDR3 region has 14 residues.

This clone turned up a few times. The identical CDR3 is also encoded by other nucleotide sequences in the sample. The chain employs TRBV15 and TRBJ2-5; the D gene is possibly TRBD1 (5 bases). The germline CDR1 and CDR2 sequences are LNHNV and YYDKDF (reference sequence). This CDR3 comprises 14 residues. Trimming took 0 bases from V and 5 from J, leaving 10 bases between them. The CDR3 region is CATSRDLKGETQYF. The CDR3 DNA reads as TGTGCCACCAGCAGAGATCTGAAGGGGGAGACCCAGTACTTC.

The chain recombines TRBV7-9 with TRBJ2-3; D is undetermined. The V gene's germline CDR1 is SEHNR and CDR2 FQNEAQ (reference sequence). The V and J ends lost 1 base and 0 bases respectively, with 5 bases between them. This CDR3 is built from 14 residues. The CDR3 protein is CASSLDGSTDTQYF. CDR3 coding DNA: TGTGCCAGCAGCTTAGACGGGAGCACAGATACGCAGTATTTT.

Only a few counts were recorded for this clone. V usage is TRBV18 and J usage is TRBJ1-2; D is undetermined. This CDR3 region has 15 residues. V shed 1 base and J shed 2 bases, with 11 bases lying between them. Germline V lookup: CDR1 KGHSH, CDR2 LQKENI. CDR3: CASSPQADANYGYTF. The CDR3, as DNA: TGTGCCAGCTCACCACAAGCAGATGCGAACTATGGCTACACCTTC.

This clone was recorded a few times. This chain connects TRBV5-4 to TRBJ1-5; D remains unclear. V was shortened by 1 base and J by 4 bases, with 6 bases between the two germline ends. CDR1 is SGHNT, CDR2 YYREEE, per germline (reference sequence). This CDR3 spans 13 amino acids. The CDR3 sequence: CASSLFGNQPQHF. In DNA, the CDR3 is TGTGCCAGCAGCTTGTTTGGGAATCAGCCCCAGCATTTT.

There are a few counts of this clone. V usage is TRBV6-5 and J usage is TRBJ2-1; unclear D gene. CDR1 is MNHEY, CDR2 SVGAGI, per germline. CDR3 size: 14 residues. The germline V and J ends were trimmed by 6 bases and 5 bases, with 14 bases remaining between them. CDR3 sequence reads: CASSSFGRNNEQFF. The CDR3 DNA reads TGTGCCAGCAGCTCTTTTGGGCGGAACAATGAGCAGTTCTTC.

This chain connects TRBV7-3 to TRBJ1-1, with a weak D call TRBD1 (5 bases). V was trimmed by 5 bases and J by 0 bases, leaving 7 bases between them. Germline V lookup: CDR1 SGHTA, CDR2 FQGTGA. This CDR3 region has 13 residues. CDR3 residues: CASSIQVNTEAFF. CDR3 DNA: TGTGCCAGCAGCATACAGGTGAACACTGAAGCTTTCTTT.

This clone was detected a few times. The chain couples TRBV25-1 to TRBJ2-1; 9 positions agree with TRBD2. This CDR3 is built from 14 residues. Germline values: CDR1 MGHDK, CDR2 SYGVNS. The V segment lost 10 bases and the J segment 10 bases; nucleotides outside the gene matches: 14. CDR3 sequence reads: CATQWAGGREEQFF. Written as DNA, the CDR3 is TGTGCCACACAGTGGGCGGGAGGGCGTGAGGAGCAGTTCTTC.

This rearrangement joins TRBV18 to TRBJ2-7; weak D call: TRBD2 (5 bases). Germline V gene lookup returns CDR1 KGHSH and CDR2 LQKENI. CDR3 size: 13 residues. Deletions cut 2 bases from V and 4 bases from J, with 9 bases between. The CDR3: CASSPGSGYEQYF. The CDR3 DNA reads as TGTGCCAGCTCACCAGGTTCGGGGTACGAGCAGTACTTC.

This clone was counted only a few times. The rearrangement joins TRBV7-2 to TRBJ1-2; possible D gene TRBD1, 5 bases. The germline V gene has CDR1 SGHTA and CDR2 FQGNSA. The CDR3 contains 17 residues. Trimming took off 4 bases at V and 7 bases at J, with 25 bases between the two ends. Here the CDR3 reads CASSSYPGRAIEFGYTF. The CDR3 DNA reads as TGTGCCAGCAGCTCCTACCCGGGCAGGGCGATAGAGTTTGGCTACACCTTC.

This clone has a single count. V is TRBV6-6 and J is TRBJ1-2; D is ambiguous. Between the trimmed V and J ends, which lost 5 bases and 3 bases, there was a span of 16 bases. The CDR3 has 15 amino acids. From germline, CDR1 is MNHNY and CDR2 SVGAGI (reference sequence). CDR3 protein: CASSTVTRIHYGYTF. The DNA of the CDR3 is TGTGCCAGCAGTACCGTAACGAGGATTCACTATGGCTACACCTTC.

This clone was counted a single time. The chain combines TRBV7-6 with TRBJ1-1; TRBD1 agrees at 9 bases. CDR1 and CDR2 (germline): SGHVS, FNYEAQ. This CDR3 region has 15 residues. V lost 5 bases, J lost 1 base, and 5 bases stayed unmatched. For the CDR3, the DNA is TGTGCCAGCAGCGCTCGGACAGGGGCGAACACTGAAGCTTTCTTT. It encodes CASSARTGANTEAFF.

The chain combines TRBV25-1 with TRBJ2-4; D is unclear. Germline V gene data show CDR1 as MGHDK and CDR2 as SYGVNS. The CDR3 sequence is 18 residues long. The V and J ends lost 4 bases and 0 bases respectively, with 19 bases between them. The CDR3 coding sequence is TGTGCCAGCAGTGCTTCGGATTGGGCAGTGAGAGCCAAAAACATTCAGTACTTC. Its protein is CASSASDWAVRAKNIQYF.

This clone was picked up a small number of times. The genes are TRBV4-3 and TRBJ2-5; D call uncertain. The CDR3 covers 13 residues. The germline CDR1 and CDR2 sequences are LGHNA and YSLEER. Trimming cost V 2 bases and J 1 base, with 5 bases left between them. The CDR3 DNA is TGCGCCAGCAGCCAACAGAGCCAAGAGACCCAGTACTTC. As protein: CASSQQSQETQYF.

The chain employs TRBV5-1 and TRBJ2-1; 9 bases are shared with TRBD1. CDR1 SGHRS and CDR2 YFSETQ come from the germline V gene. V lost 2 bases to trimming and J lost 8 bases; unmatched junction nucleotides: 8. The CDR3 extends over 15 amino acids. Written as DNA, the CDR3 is TGCGCCAGCAGCTTTATCCCTACAGGGGGCGATGAGCAGTTCTTC. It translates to CASSFIPTGGDEQFF.

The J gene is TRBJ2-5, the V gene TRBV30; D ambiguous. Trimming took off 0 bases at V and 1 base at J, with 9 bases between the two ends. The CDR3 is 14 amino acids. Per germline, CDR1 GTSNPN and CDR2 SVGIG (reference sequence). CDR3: CAWSVPGLQETQYF. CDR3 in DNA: TGTGCCTGGAGTGTTCCGGGTCTCCAAGAGACCCAGTACTTC.

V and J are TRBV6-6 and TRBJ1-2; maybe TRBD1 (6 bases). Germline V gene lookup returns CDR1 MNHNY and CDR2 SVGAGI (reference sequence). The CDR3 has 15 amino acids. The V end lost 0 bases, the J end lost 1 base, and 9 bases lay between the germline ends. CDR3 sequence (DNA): TGTGCCAGCAGTTACTCGGACAGAGTTAACTATGGCTACACCTTC. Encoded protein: CASSYSDRVNYGYTF.

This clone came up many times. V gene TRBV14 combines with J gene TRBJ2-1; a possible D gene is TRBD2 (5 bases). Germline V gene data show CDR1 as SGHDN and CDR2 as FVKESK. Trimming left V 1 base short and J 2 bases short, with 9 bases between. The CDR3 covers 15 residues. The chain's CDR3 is CASSQGERTYNEQFF. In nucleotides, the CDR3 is TGTGCCAGCAGCCAAGGGGAGCGGACCTACAATGAGCAGTTCTTC.

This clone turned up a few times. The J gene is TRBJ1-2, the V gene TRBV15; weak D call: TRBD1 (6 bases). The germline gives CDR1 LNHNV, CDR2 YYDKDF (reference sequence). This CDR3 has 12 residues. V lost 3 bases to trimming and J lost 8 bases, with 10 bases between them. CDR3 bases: TGTGCCACCAGCAGTGACAGGAGCGGCTACACCTTC. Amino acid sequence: CATSSDRSGYTF.

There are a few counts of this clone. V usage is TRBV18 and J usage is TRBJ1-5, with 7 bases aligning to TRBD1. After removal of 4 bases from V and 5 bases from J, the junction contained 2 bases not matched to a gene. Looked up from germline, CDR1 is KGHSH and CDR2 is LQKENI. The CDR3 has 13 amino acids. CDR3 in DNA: TGTGCCAGCTCACTTGACAGGGATCAGCCCCAGCATTTT. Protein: CASSLDRDQPQHF.

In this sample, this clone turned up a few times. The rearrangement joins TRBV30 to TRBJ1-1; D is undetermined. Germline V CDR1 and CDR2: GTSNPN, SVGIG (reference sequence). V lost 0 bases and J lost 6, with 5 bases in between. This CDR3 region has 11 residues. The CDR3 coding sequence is TGTGCCTGGAGTGTTTTCGCTGAAGCTTTCTTT. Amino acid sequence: CAWSVFAEAFF.

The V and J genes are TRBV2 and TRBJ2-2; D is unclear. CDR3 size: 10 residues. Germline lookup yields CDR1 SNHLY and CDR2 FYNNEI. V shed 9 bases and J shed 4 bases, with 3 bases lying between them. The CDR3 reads CASGTGELFF. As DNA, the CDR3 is TGTGCCAGTGGCACCGGGGAGCTGTTTTTT.

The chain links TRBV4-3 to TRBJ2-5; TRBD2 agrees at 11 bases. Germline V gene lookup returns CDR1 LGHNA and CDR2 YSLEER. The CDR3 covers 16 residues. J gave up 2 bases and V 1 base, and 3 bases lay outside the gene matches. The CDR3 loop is CASSQALAGGQETQYF. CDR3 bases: TGCGCCAGCAGCCAAGCGCTAGCGGGGGGACAAGAGACCCAGTACTTC.